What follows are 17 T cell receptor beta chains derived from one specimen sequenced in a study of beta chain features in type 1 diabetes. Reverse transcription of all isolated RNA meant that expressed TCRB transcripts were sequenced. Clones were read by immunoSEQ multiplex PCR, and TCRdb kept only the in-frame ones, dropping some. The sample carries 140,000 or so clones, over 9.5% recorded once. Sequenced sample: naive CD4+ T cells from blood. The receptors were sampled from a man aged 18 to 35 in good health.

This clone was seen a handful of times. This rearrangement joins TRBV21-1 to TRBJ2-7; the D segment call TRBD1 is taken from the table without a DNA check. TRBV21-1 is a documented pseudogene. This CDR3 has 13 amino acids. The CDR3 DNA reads TGTGCCAGCAGCAATAGGGGAACCTACGAGCAGTACTTC. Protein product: CASSNRGTYEQYF.

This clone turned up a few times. For the CDR3, the DNA is TGCGCCAGCAGAGGGACAGTTTCCTACAATGAGCAGTTCTTC. It specifies CASRGTVSYNEQFF. V and J are TRBV5-1 and TRBJ2-1, with 7 positions matching TRBD1. Trimming cost V 5 bases and J 1 base; bases outside gene matches: 3. Germline V gene data show CDR1 as SGHRS and CDR2 as YFSETQ. The CDR3 has 14 residues.

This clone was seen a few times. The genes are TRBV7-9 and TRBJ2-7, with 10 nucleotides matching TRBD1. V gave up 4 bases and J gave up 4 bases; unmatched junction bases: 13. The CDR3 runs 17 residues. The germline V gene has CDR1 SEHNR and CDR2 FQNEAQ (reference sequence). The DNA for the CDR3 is TGTGCCAGCAGCTGGTCCTTTCGAGACAGGGGGCGATACGAGCAGTACTTC. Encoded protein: CASSWSFRDRGRYEQYF.

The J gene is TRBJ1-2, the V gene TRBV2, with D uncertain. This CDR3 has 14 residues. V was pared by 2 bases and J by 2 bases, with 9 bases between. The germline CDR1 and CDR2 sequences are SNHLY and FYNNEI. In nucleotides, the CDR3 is TGTGCCAGCAGTGAAACTTTACAGAACTATGGCTACACCTTC. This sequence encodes CASSETLQNYGYTF.

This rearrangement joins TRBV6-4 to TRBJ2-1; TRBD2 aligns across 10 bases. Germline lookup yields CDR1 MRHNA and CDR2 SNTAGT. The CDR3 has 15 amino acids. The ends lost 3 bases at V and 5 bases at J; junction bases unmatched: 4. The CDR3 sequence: CASSELAGRNNEQFF. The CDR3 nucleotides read TGTGCCAGCAGTGAACTAGCGGGACGGAACAATGAGCAGTTCTTC.

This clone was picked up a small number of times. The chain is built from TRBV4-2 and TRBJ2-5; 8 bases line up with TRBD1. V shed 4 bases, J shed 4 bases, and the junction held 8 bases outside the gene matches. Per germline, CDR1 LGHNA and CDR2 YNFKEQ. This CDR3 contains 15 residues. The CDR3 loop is CASSRGQGAGETQYF. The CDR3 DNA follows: TGTGCCAGCAGCCGAGGCCAGGGGGCGGGAGAGACCCAGTACTTC.

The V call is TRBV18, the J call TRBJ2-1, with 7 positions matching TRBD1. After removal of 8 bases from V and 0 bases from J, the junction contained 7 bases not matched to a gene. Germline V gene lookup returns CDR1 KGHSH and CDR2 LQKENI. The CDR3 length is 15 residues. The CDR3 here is CASQKDRDSYNEQFF. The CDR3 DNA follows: TGTGCCAGCCAGAAAGACAGGGACTCCTACAATGAGCAGTTCTTC. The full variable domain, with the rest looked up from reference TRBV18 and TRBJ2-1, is NAGVMQNPRHLVRRRGQEARLRCSPMKGHSHVYWYRQLPEEGLKFMVYLQKENIIDESGMPKERFSAEFPKEGPSILRIQQVVRGDSAAYFCASQKDRDSYNEQFFGPGTRLTVL.

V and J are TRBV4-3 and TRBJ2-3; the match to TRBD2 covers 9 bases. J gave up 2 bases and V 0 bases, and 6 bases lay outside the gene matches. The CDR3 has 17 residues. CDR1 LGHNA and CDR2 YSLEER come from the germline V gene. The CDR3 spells CASSQDGPSGATDTQYF. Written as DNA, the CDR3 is TGCGCCAGCAGCCAAGATGGGCCTAGCGGGGCCACAGATACGCAGTATTTT.

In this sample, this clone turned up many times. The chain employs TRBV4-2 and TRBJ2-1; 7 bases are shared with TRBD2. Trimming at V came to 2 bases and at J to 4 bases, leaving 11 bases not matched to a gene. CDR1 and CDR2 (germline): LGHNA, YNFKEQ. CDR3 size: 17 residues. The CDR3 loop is CASSQLSLGGRYNEQFF. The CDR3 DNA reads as TGTGCCAGCAGCCAACTATCTTTGGGGGGGAGGTACAATGAGCAGTTCTTC.

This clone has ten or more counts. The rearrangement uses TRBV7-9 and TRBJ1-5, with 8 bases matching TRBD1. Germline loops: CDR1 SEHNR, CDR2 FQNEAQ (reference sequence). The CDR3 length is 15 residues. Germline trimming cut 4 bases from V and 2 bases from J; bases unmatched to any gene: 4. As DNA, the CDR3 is TGTGCCAGCAGCTCAAGGGGACAGGGCAATCAGCCCCAGCATTTT. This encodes CASSSRGQGNQPQHF.

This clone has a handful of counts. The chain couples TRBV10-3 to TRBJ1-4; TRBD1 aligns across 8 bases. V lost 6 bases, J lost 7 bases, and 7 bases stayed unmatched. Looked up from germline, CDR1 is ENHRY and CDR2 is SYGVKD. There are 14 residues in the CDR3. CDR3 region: CAIRGDRSREKLFF. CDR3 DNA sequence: TGTGCCATCAGAGGGGACAGGTCTCGTGAAAAACTGTTTTTT.

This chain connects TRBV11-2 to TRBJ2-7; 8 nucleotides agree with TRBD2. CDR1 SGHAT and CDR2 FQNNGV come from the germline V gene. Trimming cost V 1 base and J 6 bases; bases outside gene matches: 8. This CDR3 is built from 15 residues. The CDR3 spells CASSLVAGGASEQYF. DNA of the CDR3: TGTGCCAGCAGCTTAGTGGCCGGGGGGGCCTCCGAGCAGTACTTC.

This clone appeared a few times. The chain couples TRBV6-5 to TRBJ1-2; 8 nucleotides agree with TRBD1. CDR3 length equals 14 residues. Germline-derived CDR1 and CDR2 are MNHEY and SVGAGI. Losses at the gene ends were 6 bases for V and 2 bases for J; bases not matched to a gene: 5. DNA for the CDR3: TGTGCCAGCAGGGAGACAGGGGCCAACTATGGCTACACCTTC. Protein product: CASRETGANYGYTF.

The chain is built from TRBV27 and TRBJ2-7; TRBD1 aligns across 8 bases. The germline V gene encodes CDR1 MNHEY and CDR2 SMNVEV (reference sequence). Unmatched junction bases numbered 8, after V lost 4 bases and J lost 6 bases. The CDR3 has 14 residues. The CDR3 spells CASSSGQGRGEQYF. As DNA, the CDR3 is TGTGCCAGCAGTTCCGGACAGGGTCGAGGCGAGCAGTACTTC.

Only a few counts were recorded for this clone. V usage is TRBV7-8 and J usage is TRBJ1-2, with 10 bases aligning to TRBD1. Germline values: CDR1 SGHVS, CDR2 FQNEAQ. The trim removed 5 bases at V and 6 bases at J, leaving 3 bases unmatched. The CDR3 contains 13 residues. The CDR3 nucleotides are TGTGCCAGCAGCCGGGACAGGGGTGATGGCTACACCTTC. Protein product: CASSRDRGDGYTF. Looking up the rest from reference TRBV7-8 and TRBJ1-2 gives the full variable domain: GAGVSQSPRYKVAKRGQDVALRCDPISGHVSLFWYQQALGQGPEFLTYFQNEAQLDKSGLPSDRFFAERPEGSVSTLKIQRTQQEDSAVYLCASSRDRGDGYTFGSGTRLTVV.

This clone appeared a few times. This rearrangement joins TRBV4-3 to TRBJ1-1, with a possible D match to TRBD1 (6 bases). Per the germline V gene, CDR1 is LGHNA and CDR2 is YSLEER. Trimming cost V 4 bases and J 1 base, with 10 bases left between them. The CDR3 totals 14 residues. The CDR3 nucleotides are TGCGCCAGCAGCCGCCAGACAGGGAACACTGAAGCTTTCTTT. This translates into CASSRQTGNTEAFF.

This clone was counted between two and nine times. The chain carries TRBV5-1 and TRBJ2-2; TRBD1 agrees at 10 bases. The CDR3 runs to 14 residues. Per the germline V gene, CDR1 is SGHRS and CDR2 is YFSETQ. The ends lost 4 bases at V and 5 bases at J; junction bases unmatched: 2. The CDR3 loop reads CASSGGQGTGELFF. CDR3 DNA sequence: TGCGCCAGCAGCGGGGGACAGGGGACCGGGGAGCTGTTTTTT.